A selection of T cell receptor beta chains follows, all from one sample in a study of response to subunit inactivated influenza vaccine. TCRdb fed the RT-PCR reads into MiXCR, producing one record per CDR3 protein. The repertoire holds roughly 500,000 distinct CDR3 sequences, with more than 15% as singletons. The material sequenced was CD4+ T cells sorted from PBMCs, taken roughly 24 months after vaccination. The receptor set was obtained from a man aged 50 to 69 who received an inactivated influenza vaccine. The CDR3 runs from the conserved cysteine through the conserved F or W. D genes are given only for firm matches. Not every row has a clone size; where given, it reads once, few, many or a size class.

TRBD1	TRBV12-3/TRBV12-4	few	TRBJ1-6	CASSRTGSNSPLHF	TGTGCCAGCAGCAGGACAGGGTCCAATTCACCCCTCCACTTT
TRBD1	TRBV6-1	NA	TRBJ1-2	CASLRDRGGGYTF	TGTGCCAGTCTCCGGGACAGGGGAGGCGGCTACACCTTC
NA	TRBV12-3/TRBV12-4	many	TRBJ2-2	CASAGNTGELFF	TGTGCCAGCGCAGGGAACACCGGGGAGCTGTTTTTT
TRBD1	TRBV20-1	many	TRBJ2-1	CSAIQGSLDEQFF	TGCAGTGCTATACAGGGGTCGCTCGATGAGCAGTTCTTC
NA	TRBV20-1	NA	TRBJ2-5	CSARGSRGLQETQYF	TGCAGTGCTAGAGGAAGCAGAGGATTGCAAGAGACCCAGTACTTC
NA	TRBV3-1	few	TRBJ2-1	CASSQVLSNEQFF	TGTGCCAGCAGCCAAGTTTTATCTAATGAGCAGTTCTTC
NA	TRBV4-3	few	TRBJ2-2	CASSRDRLTGELFF	TGCGCCAGCAGCCGAGACAGACTCACCGGGGAGCTGTTTTTT
TRBD2	TRBV6-1	few	TRBJ2-2	CASFPGTSGRPGELFF	TGTGCCAGTTTCCCGGGGACTAGCGGCAGACCCGGGGAGCTGTTTTTT
NA	TRBV5-1	NA	TRBJ2-6	CASSFLDGSGANVLTF	TGCGCCAGCAGCTTCTTGGACGGCTCTGGGGCCAACGTCCTGACTTTC
NA	TRBV18	NA	TRBJ2-7	CASSPSSMAPSYEQYF	TGTGCCAGCTCACCTTCATCCATGGCCCCATCCTACGAGCAGTACTTC
NA	TRBV7-8	many	TRBJ2-3	CASSPTGLVDTQYF	TGTGCCAGCAGCCCGACGGGCCTGGTGGATACGCAGTATTTT
NA	TRBV4-1	few	TRBJ2-5	CASSLPGTGSETQYF	TGCGCCAGCAGCCTCCCCGGAACAGGGTCAGAGACCCAGTACTTC
NA	TRBV27	many	TRBJ2-7	CASLPDPRLGVHEQYF	TGTGCCAGCTTACCGGATCCGAGGCTAGGGGTGCACGAGCAGTACTTC
NA	TRBV5-8	NA	TRBJ1-6	CASSLSGGVDSPLHF	TGTGCCAGCAGCCTCAGTGGGGGCGTTGATTCACCCCTCCACTTT
TRBD1	TRBV6-2/TRBV6-3	many	TRBJ2-2	CASTAGTVGTGELFF	TGTGCCAGCACCGCCGGGACAGTAGGGACCGGGGAGCTGTTTTTT
NA	TRBV4-2	few	TRBJ1-5	CAAGGGNPLNQPQHF	TGTGCCGCGGGGGGGGGTAACCCCCTCAATCAGCCCCAGCATTTT
NA	TRBV12-3/TRBV12-4	NA	TRBJ1-5	CASNNRGVGNQPQHF	TGTGCCAGCAATAATCGGGGAGTCGGCAATCAGCCCCAGCATTTT
TRBD1	TRBV5-4	NA	TRBJ2-2	CASSLTPGTGRRRGTGELFF	TGTGCCAGCAGCTTGACTCCGGGGACAGGGAGACGTAGGGGCACCGGGGAGCTGTTTTTT
NA	TRBV11-2	few	TRBJ2-7	CASSLAFGQGSYEQYF	TGTGCCAGCAGCTTAGCTTTTGGGCAAGGCTCCTACGAGCAGTACTTC
NA	TRBV13	many	TRBJ2-3	CASSFGADTDTQYF	TGTGCCAGCAGCTTCGGGGCCGACACAGATACGCAGTATTTT
TRBD2	TRBV2	few	TRBJ2-7	CASSDVLAGVNEQYF	TGTGCCAGCAGTGACGTACTAGCGGGAGTCAACGAGCAGTACTTC
TRBD2	TRBV10-3	few	TRBJ2-2	CAIRRLAGGQEGGELFF	TGTGCCATCAGGCGTCTAGCGGGAGGGCAAGAAGGCGGGGAGCTGTTTTTT
TRBD1	TRBV12-3/TRBV12-4	NA	TRBJ1-1	CASSPTGPTNTEAFF	TGTGCCAGCAGTCCGACAGGGCCGACGAACACTGAAGCTTTCTTT
NA	TRBV5-1	few	TRBJ2-2	CASSLGQFNTGELFF	TGCGCCAGCAGCTTGGGCCAATTTAACACCGGGGAGCTGTTTTTT
NA	TRBV5-1	few	TRBJ2-2	CASSLDRPGAFTGELFF	TGCGCCAGCAGCTTGGATCGTCCGGGGGCCTTCACCGGGGAGCTGTTTTTT
NA	TRBV5-1	few	TRBJ2-7	CASSLGQPVVF	TGCGCCAGCAGCTTGGGGCAGCCCGTCGTCTTC
TRBD2	TRBV4-2	few	TRBJ2-3	CASSLGTSEEYF	TGTGCCAGCAGCCTAGGGACTAGCGAGGAGTATTTT
TRBD2	TRBV3-1	NA	TRBJ2-4	CASSPTGLQNIQYF	TGTGCCAGCAGCCCGACGGGACTACAAAACATTCAGTACTTC
NA	TRBV6-5	NA	TRBJ2-5	CASRSRETQYF	TGTGCCAGCAGATCAAGAGAGACCCAGTACTTC
NA	TRBV3-1	NA	TRBJ2-7	CASSQDPGQRYEQYF	TGTGCCAGCAGCCAAGATCCGGGCCAGCGCTACGAGCAGTACTTC